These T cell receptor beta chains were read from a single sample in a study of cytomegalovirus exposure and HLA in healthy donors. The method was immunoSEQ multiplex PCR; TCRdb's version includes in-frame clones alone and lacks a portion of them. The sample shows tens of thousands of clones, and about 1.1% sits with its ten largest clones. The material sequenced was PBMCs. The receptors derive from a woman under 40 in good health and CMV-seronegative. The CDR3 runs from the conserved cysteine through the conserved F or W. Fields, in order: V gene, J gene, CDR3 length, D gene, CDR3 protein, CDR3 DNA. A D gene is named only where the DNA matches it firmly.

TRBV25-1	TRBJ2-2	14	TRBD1	CASSARTGNGELFF	TGTGCCAGCAGTGCCCGGACAGGGAACGGGGAGCTGTTTTTT
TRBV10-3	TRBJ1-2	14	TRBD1	CATQGGQGPYGYTF	TGTGCCACTCAAGGGGGACAGGGACCCTATGGCTACACCTTC
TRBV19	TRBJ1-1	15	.	CASSFDREGNTEAFF	TGTGCCAGTAGTTTCGACCGAGAGGGAAACACTGAAGCTTTCTTT
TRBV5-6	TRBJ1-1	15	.	CASSLNPGSHTEAFF	TGTGCCAGCAGTCTTAATCCAGGGTCACACACTGAAGCTTTCTTT
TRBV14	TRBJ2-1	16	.	CASSQERTSTYNEQFF	TGTGCCAGCAGCCAAGAGAGGACTTCCACCTACAATGAGCAGTTCTTC
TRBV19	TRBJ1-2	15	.	CASSIVTEPNYGYTF	TGTGCCAGTAGTATTGTGACAGAACCAAACTATGGCTACACCTTC
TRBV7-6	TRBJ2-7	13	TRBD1	CASSLGTGYEQYF	TGTGCCAGCAGCCTCGGGACAGGCTACGAGCAGTACTTC
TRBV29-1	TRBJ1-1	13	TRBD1	CSVRAGGMSEAFF	TGCAGCGTTAGGGCAGGGGGCATGTCTGAAGCTTTCTTT
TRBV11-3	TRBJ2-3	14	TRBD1	CASSSQGDGDTQYF	TGTGCCAGCAGCTCCCAGGGGGATGGAGATACGCAGTATTTT
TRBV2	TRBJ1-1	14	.	CASRGGEWNTEAFF	TGTGCCAGCAGGGGCGGGGAATGGAACACTGAAGCTTTCTTT
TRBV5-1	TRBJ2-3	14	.	CASSLVVGTDTQYF	TGCGCCAGCAGCTTGGTGGTCGGGACAGATACGCAGTATTTT
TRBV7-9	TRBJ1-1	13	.	CASSSIGFTEAFF	TGTGCCAGCAGCTCCATCGGGTTCACTGAAGCTTTCTTT
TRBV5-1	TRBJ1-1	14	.	CASSSGTGGTEAFF	TGCGCCAGCAGCTCGGGGACTGGTGGGACTGAAGCTTTCTTT
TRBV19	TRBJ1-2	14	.	CASSRRTEGYGYTF	TGTGCCAGTAGCCGACGGACAGAGGGCTATGGCTACACCTTC
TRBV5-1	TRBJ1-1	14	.	CASSLAGGDTEAFF	TGCGCCAGCAGCTTGGCCGGGGGGGACACTGAAGCTTTCTTT
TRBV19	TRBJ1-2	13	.	CASSPQAYYGYTF	TGTGCCAGTAGCCCTCAGGCCTACTATGGCTACACCTTC
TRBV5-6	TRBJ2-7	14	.	CASSLGDTLYEQYF	TGTGCCAGCAGCTTGGGGGACACTCTCTACGAGCAGTACTTC
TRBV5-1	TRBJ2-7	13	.	CASSRDITYEQYF	TGCGCCAGCAGCCGGGACATTACCTACGAGCAGTACTTC
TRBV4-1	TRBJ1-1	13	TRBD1	CASSQEDRGEAFF	TGCGCCAGCAGCCAAGAGGACAGGGGCGAAGCTTTCTTT
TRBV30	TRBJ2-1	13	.	CAWEDLGRNEQFF	TGTGCCTGGGAGGACTTAGGCAGAAATGAGCAGTTCTTC
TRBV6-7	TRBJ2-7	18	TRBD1	CASSSDRVVLPLNYEQYF	TGTGCCAGCAGTTCGGACAGGGTGGTTCTTCCCTTAAACTACGAGCAGTACTTC
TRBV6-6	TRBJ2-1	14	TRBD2	CASTLAGPTNEQFF	TGTGCCAGCACACTAGCGGGCCCCACCAATGAGCAGTTCTTC
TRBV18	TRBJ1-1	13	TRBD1	CASSGQVAGEAFF	TGTGCCAGCTCGGGACAGGTCGCGGGTGAAGCTTTCTTT
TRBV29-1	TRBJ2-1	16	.	CSVDGGGGGLYNEQFF	TGCAGCGTTGATGGAGGGGGGGGAGGACTGTACAATGAGCAGTTCTTC
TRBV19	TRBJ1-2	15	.	CASSAPGLPNYGYTF	TGTGCCAGTAGTGCTCCGGGACTGCCTAACTATGGCTACACCTTC
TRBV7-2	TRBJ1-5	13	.	CASSPDRNQPQHF	TGTGCCAGCAGCCCAGACAGAAATCAGCCCCAGCATTTT
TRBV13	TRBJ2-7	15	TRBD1	CASSYGTGSHYEQYF	TGTGCCAGCAGCTATGGGACAGGCTCACACTACGAGCAGTACTTC
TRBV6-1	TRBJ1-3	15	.	CASSERGWKGNTIYF	TGTGCCAGCAGTGAACGGGGGTGGAAGGGAAACACCATATATTTT
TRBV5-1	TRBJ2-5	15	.	CASSPNPSDQETQYF	TGCGCCAGCAGCCCCAACCCTAGCGACCAAGAGACCCAGTACTTC
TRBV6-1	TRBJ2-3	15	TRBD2	CASSAPSGAGDTQYF	TGTGCCAGCAGTGCCCCTAGCGGGGCGGGAGATACGCAGTATTTT
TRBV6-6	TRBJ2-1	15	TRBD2	CASSPKRGLGDEQFF	TGTGCCAGCAGTCCTAAGCGGGGGCTCGGAGATGAGCAGTTCTTC
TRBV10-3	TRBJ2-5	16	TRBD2	CAISPGTSGIQETQYF	TGTGCCATCAGCCCCGGGACTAGCGGAATCCAAGAGACCCAGTACTTC
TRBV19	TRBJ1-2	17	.	CASSTKGGVTTNYGYTF	TGTGCCAGTAGCACCAAAGGGGGAGTAACGACTAACTATGGCTACACCTTC
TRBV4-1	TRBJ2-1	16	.	CASSHPFREKDNEQFF	TGCGCCAGCAGCCACCCTTTTAGGGAGAAGGACAATGAGCAGTTCTTC
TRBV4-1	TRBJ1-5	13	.	CASSQVESQPQHF	TGCGCCAGCAGCCAAGTAGAAAGTCAGCCCCAGCATTTT
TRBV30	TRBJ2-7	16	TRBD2	CAWSGLSGGGSYEQYF	TGTGCCTGGAGTGGTCTCTCCGGGGGGGGCTCCTACGAGCAGTACTTC
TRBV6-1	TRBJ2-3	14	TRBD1	CASKPGGHTDTQYF	TGTGCCAGCAAGCCAGGGGGCCACACAGATACGCAGTATTTT
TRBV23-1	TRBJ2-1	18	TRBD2	CASSQLAGGLVVYNEQFF	TGCGCCAGCAGTCAACTAGCGGGAGGGCTTGTCGTTTACAATGAGCAGTTCTTC
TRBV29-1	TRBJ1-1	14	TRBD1	CSVGQGPVSTEDFF	TGCAGCGTCGGACAGGGGCCCGTCTCCACTGAAGATTTCTTT
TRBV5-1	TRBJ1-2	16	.	CASSPAPGATIYGYTF	TGCGCCAGCAGCCCGGCCCCAGGGGCCACCATCTATGGCTACACCTTC